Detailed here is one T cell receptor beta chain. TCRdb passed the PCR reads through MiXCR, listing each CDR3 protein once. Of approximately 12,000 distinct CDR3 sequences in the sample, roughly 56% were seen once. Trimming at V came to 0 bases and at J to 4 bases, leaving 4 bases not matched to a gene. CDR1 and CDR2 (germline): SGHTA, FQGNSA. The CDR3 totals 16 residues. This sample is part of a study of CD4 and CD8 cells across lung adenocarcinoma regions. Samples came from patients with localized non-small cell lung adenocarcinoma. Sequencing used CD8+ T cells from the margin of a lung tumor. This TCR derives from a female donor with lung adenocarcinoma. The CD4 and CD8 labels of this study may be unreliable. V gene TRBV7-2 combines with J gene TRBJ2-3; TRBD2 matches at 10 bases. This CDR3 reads CASSLALAGRADTQYF. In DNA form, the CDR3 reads TGTGCCAGCAGCTTAGCACTAGCGGGGAGAGCAGATACGCAGTATTTT.